The source of this T cell receptor beta chain is a study of T cell responses to AZD1222 COVID-19 vaccine (dated by TCRdb to the early 2020s). About the study as a whole: AZD1222 recipients whose second dose came at about 4 weeks and those whose second dose came at about 12 weeks were combined into one group, since spike-specific TCR depth and breadth did not differ between the two schedules. A total of about 230 trial participants underwent TCR sequencing, of whom some 210 received two doses of AZD1222 and about 25 received two doses of the MenACWY control vaccine. Enrollment into the trials was organized by age into subgroups of 18-55, 56-69 and 70-plus years, and those subgroups contained roughly 160, 29 and 62 TCR-sequenced participants, respectively.

The CDR3 regions of human TCRbeta chains were analyzed by immunosequencing. In the source study's methods: TCRs in the repertoires were compared against a reference library of SARS-CoV-2-specific TCRs that had been generated with the MIRA antigen-specificity platform. Breadth was defined as the fraction of unique TCRs that were SARS-CoV-2-associated, and depth was defined as the fraction of total T cells that were SARS-CoV-2-associated. Using the MIRA data, every spike-specific TCR was mapped to the spike region that the TCR reacted to and assigned to either a CD4 or a CD8 class. Log10-transformed breadth and depth values were compared by one-way ANOVA with Sidak's multiple comparisons tests. TCRdb limited this immuneACCESS table to in-frame rearrangements with V and J called. A share of clones is missing; checked studies link under half to unresolved V genes, and the rest is unexplained. That table gives V, J and clone size, and the DNA gave D and trimming. The sample table shows tens of thousands of clones, and just under 90% are seen once. The ten largest make up roughly 5.6% of the sample.

Points on this clone: Its antigen target is currently unknown. No base-level quality is on record; no much larger clone is a single base apart.

Broad study findings and their caveats: A significant rise in spike-specific TCR breadth and depth was observed after two AZD1222 doses relative to day 0 and relative to MenACWY recipients. Because no day 14 peak-response samples were available, repertoires were characterized only after the peak T cell response. The whole spike protein was spanned by vaccine-associated CD4 TCRs, and dominant responses were seen in regions 160-218 and 743-854. Most participants were white British and females outnumbered males, and the authors suggested that clonal diversity may have been underestimated. In the small 56-69-year group, the increase in depth fell short of significance, most likely because of low power. Epitopes outside the regions mutated in the B.1.351 and B.1.1.7 variants were reportedly recognized by nearly half of the unique spike-specific TCRs. Only a handful of AZD1222 recipients were SARS-CoV-2 seropositive at baseline, limiting conclusions about previously exposed vaccinees.

This sample's time point label indicates: baseline before first vaccination. Vaccinee samples were obtained from the UK trials COV001 and COV002, which included a single-blind randomized controlled phase 2/3 trial of AZD1222 (ChAdOx1 nCoV-19) in healthy adults. Trial participant PBMC samples were collected at day 0 and day 28 after the second dose for TCRbeta chain sequencing. Spanning cysteine to phenylalanine, the CDR3 consists of 14 amino acids. Kept here is only the CDR3 DNA, which spans 42 bases and is read in frame from base 1. CDR1 and CDR2 (SGHNT, YYREEE) derive from the germline V gene (reference sequence). Unmatched junction bases come to 4, with V trimmed by 4 bases and J by 1 base.

This receptor was obtained from an adult in good health. This specimen was peripheral blood, taken on day 0 of AZD1222 vaccination. The sequence joins TRBV5-4 to TRBJ2-7; TRBD2 lines up with 8 middle nucleotides. Here is the DNA: TGTGCCAGCAGCCTGGGACTAGAGTCCTACGAGCAGTACTTC. Its amino acids are CASSLGLESYEQYF.